A selection of T cell receptor beta chains follows, all from one sample in a study of blood T cell repertoires in COVID-19. Generated by immunoSEQ multiplex PCR, the TCRdb table keeps only in-frame clones and is missing some. The sample has about 160,000 clones; roughly 90% are singletons. Sample: peripheral blood. The receptors derive from a man aged 50-59 years with acute or convalescent COVID-19. CDR3s include the opening cysteine and the closing phenylalanine or tryptophan. The order of the fields is V gene, J gene, clone size, D gene, CDR3 DNA, CDR3 protein. The D gene is left open where the match is weak. Rows may omit the clone size; those that give it use once, few, many or a size class.

TRBV30	TRBJ1-5	-	-	TGTGCCTGGAGTGGGGGACTGAGCAATCAGCCCCAGCATTTT	CAWSGGLSNQPQHF
TRBV10-2	TRBJ2-2	-	TRBD1	TGCGCCATTTCCACAGGGGTTAGAACCGGGGAGCTGTTTTTT	CAISTGVRTGELFF
TRBV7-9	TRBJ1-4	-	-	TGTGCCAGCAGCTTAGTCTTACGGCAGGCAGATAATGAAAAACTGTTTTTT	CASSLVLRQADNEKLFF
TRBV5-1	TRBJ1-5	-	TRBD1	TGCGCCAGCAGCTCAGGACAGGTAGGTCAGCCCCAGCATTTT	CASSSGQVGQPQHF
TRBV11-2	TRBJ2-2	-	-	TGTGCCAGCAGCTTAAACTGGGGCGCCGGGGAGCTGTTTTTT	CASSLNWGAGELFF
TRBV19	TRBJ1-5	-	-	TGTGCCAGTAGTATAGCCCGCAGGGGCGATCAGCCCCAGCATTTT	CASSIARRGDQPQHF
TRBV25-1	TRBJ2-2	-	-	TGTGCCAGCAGTGGCGGCAGGGGGAGGATCGGGGAGCTGTTTTTT	CASSGGRGRIGELFF
TRBV7-5	TRBJ2-7	-	-	TGTGTCAGAAGCCCCCGGGAGTTACGGGAGCGGGAGCAGTACTTC	CVRSPRELREREQYF
TRBV5-6	TRBJ2-5	-	-	TGTGCCAGCAGCTTAAGGCTCGCTGAGGGGACCCAGTACTTC	CASSLRLAEGTQYF
TRBV5-6	TRBJ1-1	-	TRBD1	TGTGCCAGCAGCCCCGGGACAGGGTTCACTGAAGCTTTCTTT	CASSPGTGFTEAFF
TRBV28	TRBJ2-3	-	TRBD2	TGTGCCAGCTCTCCCCAGCGGGGGTTTGAAGATACGCAGTATTTT	CASSPQRGFEDTQYF
TRBV7-2	TRBJ2-7	-	TRBD2	TGTGCCAGCAGCTTTGAGGGGGGACTAGATATCGGCGAGCAGTACTTC	CASSFEGGLDIGEQYF
TRBV2	TRBJ1-4	-	-	TGTGCCAGCAGTGAAGTGTACAGACATAATGAAAAACTGTTTTTT	CASSEVYRHNEKLFF
TRBV5-1	TRBJ1-3	-	-	TGCGCCAGCAGCTTGGGGTTTTCGGCTGGAAACACCATATATTTT	CASSLGFSAGNTIYF
TRBV11-2	TRBJ1-6	-	TRBD1	TGTGCCAGCAGCTTGACAGGGGTGCACAATAATTCACCCCTCCACTTT	CASSLTGVHNNSPLHF
TRBV4-1	TRBJ1-5	few	-	TGCGCCAGCAGCCAGGGGACCGGGAGGGGACAGCCCCAGCATTTT	CASSQGTGRGQPQHF
TRBV7-6	TRBJ1-3	-	TRBD1	TGTGCCAGCAGCCCCTGGGACAGGCGAGGAAACACCATATATTTT	CASSPWDRRGNTIYF